This T cell receptor (beta chain) was identified in a study of T cells in Graves' hyperthyroidism and ophthalmopathy. Hyperthyroidism, newly diagnosed and lasting under 2 months, affected patients aged 18 to 65. The CDR3 regions of TCR beta were amplified from RNA transcripts. First-round RT-PCR of the TCR CDR3 relied on the HTBI primer set. TCRdb reprocessed the multiplex PCR reads via MiXCR and lists one record per CDR3 protein. The repertoire holds hundreds of thousands of distinct CDR3 sequences, with around 15% as singletons. The sequence was collected from a woman younger than 35 with Graves' hyperthyroidism. The sample was blood.

Here the CDR3 reads CASSLSGTPSDTQYF. For the CDR3, the DNA is TGTGCCAGCAGTTTGAGCGGGACCCCATCAGATACGCAGTATTTT. The chain recombines TRBV28 with TRBJ2-3; 7 nucleotides align to TRBD2. The CDR3 sequence is 15 residues long. Germline V CDR1 and CDR2: MDHEN, SYDVKM. Trimming took 3 bases from V and 4 from J; bases not matched to a gene: 7.